The clone carrying this T cell receptor (beta chain) was observed a handful of times. Its antigen is not identified. This entry comes from a study of early stage breast cancer tumors. As for the study in general: Of around 16 invasive breast tumors, about a dozen were hormone receptor-positive, HER2-negative.

Only in-frame clones appear in the TCRdb table, and some are missing; sequencing was by immunoSEQ multiplex PCR. The sample yields 35,000 to 45,000 clones, over 65% seen once. The V gene's germline CDR1 is ENHRY and CDR2 SYGVKD. The CDR3 is 11 residues long. Study conclusions and caveats: In about 90% of the 16 patients, blood comparison separated tumor from normal breast. Tumors had roughly 2.6-fold higher T cell density than normal breast.

The chain uses TRBV10-3 and TRBJ1-2; D not resolved. This receptor was obtained from a person aged 55-75 years with breast cancer. Sequences were obtained from blood. The CDR3 DNA sequence: TGTGTCGCACAACCAGTCTATGGCTACACCTTC. This gives the protein CVAQPVYGYTF.